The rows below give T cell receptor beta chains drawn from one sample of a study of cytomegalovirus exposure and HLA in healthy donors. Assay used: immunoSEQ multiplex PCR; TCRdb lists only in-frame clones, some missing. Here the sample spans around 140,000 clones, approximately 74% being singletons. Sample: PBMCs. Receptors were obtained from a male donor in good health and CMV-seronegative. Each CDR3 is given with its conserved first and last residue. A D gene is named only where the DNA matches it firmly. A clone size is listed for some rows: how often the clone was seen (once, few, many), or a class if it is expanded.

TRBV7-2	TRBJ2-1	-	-	CASSSGPNNEQFF	TGTGCCAGCAGCAGCGGGCCTAACAATGAGCAGTTCTTC
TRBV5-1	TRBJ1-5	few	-	CASSLEPEVGQPQHF	TGCGCCAGCAGCTTGGAACCAGAGGTGGGTCAGCCCCAGCATTTT
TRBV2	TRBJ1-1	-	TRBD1	CASRNRGNSGTEAFF	TGTGCCAGCAGAAACAGGGGGAACTCGGGGACTGAAGCTTTCTTT
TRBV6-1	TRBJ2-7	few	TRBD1	CASSARDRGLYEQYF	TGTGCCAGCAGTGCCCGGGACAGGGGCCTTTACGAGCAGTACTTC
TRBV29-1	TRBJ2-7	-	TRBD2	CSVEERESSYEQYF	TGCAGCGTTGAAGAGCGGGAGAGCTCCTACGAGCAGTACTTC
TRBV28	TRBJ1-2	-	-	CASSLGGTYGYTF	TGTGCCAGCAGTTTGGGGGGGACCTATGGCTACACCTTC
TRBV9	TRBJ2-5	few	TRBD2	CASSSSGGLADYQETQYF	TGTGCCAGCAGCTCCAGCGGAGGACTAGCTGACTACCAAGAGACCCAGTACTTC
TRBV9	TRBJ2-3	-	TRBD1	CASSSRDREPLPTDTQYF	TGTGCCAGCAGCTCCCGGGACAGGGAACCATTACCCACAGATACGCAGTATTTT
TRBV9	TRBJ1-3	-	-	CASSVSGQAGNTIYF	TGTGCCAGCAGCGTCTCGGGACAAGCTGGAAACACCATATATTTT
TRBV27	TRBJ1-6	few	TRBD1	CASSDRVKRSPLHF	TGTGCCAGCAGTGACAGGGTTAAAAGGTCACCCCTCCACTTT
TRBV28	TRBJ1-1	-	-	CASSLGRGGTEAFF	TGTGCCAGCAGTTTAGGGAGGGGAGGCACTGAAGCTTTCTTT
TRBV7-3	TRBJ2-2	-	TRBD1	CASSSTGQDTNTGELFF	TGTGCCAGCAGCTCAACCGGACAGGACACAAACACCGGGGAGCTGTTTTTT
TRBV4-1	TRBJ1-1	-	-	CASSQVRGNTEAFF	TGCGCCAGCAGCCAAGTGCGAGGGAACACTGAAGCTTTCTTT
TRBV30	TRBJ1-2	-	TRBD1	CAWRQQGTSYGYTF	TGTGCCTGGAGACAACAGGGGACTTCGTATGGCTACACCTTC
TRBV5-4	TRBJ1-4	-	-	CASSLDPGSSEKLFF	TGTGCCAGCAGCTTGGATCCGGGTTCTAGTGAAAAACTGTTTTTT
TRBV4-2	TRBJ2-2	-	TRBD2	CASSQVPSGRATGELFF	TGTGCCAGCAGCCAAGTCCCTAGCGGGAGGGCCACCGGGGAGCTGTTTTTT
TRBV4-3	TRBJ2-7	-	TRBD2	CASSHGSSGTSGPYEQYF	TGCGCCAGCAGCCACGGTTCATCCGGGACTAGCGGACCCTACGAGCAGTACTTC
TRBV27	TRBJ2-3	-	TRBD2	CASSFFRGGTDTQYF	TGTGCCAGCAGTTTTTTCCGGGGGGGCACAGATACGCAGTATTTT
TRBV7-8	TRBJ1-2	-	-	CASTGSGGNRYGYTF	TGTGCCAGCACCGGATCTGGAGGGAATCGTTATGGCTACACCTTC
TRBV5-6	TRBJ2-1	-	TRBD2	CASSLEGSGVYNGQFF	TGTGCCAGCAGCTTGGAAGGTAGCGGGGTTTACAATGGGCAGTTCTTC
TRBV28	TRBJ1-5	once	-	CASSLTQVNGQPQHF	TGTGCCAGCAGTTTAACACAGGTCAACGGGCAGCCCCAGCATTTT
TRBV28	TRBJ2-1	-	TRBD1	CASSAGQGSNEQFF	TGTGCCAGCAGTGCGGGACAGGGATCCAATGAGCAGTTCTTC
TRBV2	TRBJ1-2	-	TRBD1	CASSEALAGGMGYTF	TGTGCCAGCAGTGAAGCGCTGGCAGGGGGTATGGGCTACACCTTC